The sequence of this T cell receptor beta chain was determined in a study of vaccination and CD4 T cells after COVID-19. Background on the study: Cellular stimulation was performed using overlapping spike peptides derived from SARS-CoV-2, HCoV-NL63, HCoV-OC43 and HCoV-229E.

About this clonotype itself: The antigen is undetermined.

Sequencing of cultured CD4+ T cell DNA used the Oncomine TCR Beta short-read assay. Extraction of genomic DNA was performed on cultured CD4+ T cells. One entry per CDR3 protein results from TCRdb running MiXCR on the PCR reads. The sample consists of fewer than 10,000 distinct CDR3 sequences, about 32% of them appearing once. The germline V and J ends were trimmed by 8 bases and 7 bases, with 17 bases remaining between them. The length of the CDR3 is 13 residues. Treatment here: roughly 10-day PBMC culture with coronavirus spike peptide pools or control peptides (ViraFEST assay). Before the COVID-19 pandemic (2011-2018), CD4+ T cells were obtained from the unexposed donor. Expanded clonotypes were found by TCR sequencing after peptide-pool stimulation (ViraFEST).

The V and J genes are TRBV12-3 or TRBV12-4 and TRBJ2-5; D is ambiguous. The TCR sequence derives from a human donor in good health. The sequencing sample was made of CD4+ T cells from blood, cultured in vitro. CDR3: CASLPEATGTQYF. Written as DNA, the CDR3 is TGTGCCAGCCTTCCCGAGGCCACCGGGACCCAGTACTTC.